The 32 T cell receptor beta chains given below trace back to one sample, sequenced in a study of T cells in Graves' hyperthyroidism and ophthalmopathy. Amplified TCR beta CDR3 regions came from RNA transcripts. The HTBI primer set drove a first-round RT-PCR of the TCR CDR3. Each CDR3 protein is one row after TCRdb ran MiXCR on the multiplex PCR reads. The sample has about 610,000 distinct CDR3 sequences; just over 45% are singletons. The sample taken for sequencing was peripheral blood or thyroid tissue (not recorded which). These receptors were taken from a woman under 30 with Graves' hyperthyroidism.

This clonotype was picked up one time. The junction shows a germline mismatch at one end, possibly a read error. CDR3 amino acids: CASRRESTNNEAFF. The DNA for the CDR3 is TGTGCCAGCAGAAGGGAGTCAACGAACAATGAAGCTTTCTTT. This chain joins TRBV2 and TRBJ1-1; D ambiguous. Germline V gives CDR1 SNHLY, CDR2 FYNNEI. The CDR3 has 14 residues.

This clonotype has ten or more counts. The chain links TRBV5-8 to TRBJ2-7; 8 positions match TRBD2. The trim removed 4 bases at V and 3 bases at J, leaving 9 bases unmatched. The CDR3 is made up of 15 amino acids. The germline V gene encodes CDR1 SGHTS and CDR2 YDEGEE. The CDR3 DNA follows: TGTGCCAGCAGCGGCCCTGCAGCGGGAGTCTACGAGCAGTACTTC. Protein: CASSGPAAGVYEQYF.

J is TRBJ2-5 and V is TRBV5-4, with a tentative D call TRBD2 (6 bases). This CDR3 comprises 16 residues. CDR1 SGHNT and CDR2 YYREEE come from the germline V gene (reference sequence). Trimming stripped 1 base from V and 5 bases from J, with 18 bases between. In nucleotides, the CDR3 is TGTGCCAGCAGCTTGAGGGGACTCGGGTTGGGCGAGACCCAGTACTTC. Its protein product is CASSLRGLGLGETQYF.

The CDR3 nucleotides read TGTGCCACCCTCAGGGGACACCTAGACACCGGGGAGCTGTTTTTT. This translates into CATLRGHLDTGELFF. The rearrangement links TRBV10-3 to TRBJ2-2; D might be TRBD1 (6 bases). V was cut by 10 bases and J by 3 bases, with 18 bases left in between. The germline V gene encodes CDR1 ENHRY and CDR2 SYGVKD. The CDR3 runs to 15 residues.

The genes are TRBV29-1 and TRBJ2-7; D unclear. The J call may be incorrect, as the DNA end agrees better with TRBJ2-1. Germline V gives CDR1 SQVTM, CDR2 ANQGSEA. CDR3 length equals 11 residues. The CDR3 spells CSDLSYNEQFF. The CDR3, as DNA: TGCAGCGACCTGTCGTACAATGAGCAGTTCTTC.

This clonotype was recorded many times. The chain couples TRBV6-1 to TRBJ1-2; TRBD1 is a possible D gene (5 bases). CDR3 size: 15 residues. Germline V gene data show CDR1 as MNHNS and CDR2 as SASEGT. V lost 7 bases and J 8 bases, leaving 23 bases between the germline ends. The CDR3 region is CASTEDLGQGGGYTF. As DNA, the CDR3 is TGTGCCAGCACCGAAGATTTGGGGCAGGGAGGGGGCTACACCTTC.

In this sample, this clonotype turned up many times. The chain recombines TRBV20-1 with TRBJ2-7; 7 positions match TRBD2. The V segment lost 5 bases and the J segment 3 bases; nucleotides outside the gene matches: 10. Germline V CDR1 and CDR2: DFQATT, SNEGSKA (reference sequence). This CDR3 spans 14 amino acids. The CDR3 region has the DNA TGCAGTGCTGCCGAGGCGGGAGAGGGCTACGAGCAGTACTTC. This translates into CSAAEAGEGYEQYF.

CDR3 loop: CSAERVGKYEQYF. CDR3 in DNA: TGCAGTGCTGAGCGGGTCGGGAAGTACGAGCAGTACTTC. The chain joins TRBV20-1 to TRBJ2-7; maybe TRBD2 (6 bases). The V end lost 5 bases, the J end lost 4 bases, and 15 bases lay between the germline ends. Germline loops: CDR1 DFQATT, CDR2 SNEGSKA (reference sequence). The CDR3 is 13 residues long.

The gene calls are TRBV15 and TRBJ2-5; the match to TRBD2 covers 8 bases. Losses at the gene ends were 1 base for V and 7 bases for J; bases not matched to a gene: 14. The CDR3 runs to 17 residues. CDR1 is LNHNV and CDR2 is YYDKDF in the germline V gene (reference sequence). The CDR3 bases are TGTGCCACCAGCAGAGTGGGCGACGGGAGGGACGGTGCGACCCAGTACTTC. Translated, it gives CATSRVGDGRDGATQYF.

CDR3 sequence: CASSEGSGRGTGELFF. CDR3 in DNA: TGTGCCAGCAGTGAAGGTAGCGGGAGAGGGACCGGGGAGCTGTTTTTT. The chain couples TRBV2 to TRBJ2-2; 9 bases are shared with TRBD2. Per the germline V gene, CDR1 is SNHLY and CDR2 is FYNNEI. The J segment lost 5 bases and the V segment lost 1 base, leaving 5 bases of the junction unmatched. The CDR3 runs to 16 residues.

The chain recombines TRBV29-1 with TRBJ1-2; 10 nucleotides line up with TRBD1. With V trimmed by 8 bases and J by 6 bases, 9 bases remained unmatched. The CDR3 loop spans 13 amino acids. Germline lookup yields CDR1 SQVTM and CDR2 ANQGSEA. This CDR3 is CSQEGTGADGYTF. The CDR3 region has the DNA TGCAGCCAAGAGGGGACAGGGGCCGATGGCTACACCTTC.

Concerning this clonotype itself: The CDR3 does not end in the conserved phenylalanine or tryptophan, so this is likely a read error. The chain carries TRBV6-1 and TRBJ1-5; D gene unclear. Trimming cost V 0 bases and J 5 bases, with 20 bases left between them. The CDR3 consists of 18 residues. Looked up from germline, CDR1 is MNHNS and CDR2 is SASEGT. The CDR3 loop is CASSEALIPGWNDQPQHS. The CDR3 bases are TGTGCCAGCAGTGAAGCGCTGATTCCGGGGTGGAATGATCAGCCCCAGCATTCT.

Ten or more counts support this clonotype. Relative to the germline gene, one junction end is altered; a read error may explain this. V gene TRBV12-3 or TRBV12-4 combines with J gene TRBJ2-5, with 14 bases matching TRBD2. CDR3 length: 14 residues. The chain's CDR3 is CASSPYGTSGSPRF. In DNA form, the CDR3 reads TGTGCCAGCAGTCCATACGGGACTAGCGGGAGCCCTCGCTTC.

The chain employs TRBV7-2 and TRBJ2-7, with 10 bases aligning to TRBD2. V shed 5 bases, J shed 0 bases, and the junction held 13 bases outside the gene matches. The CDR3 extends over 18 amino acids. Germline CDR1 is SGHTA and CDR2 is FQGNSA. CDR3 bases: TGTGCCAGCAGCCCAACTAGCGGGACCCAAGCGGGCTCCTACGAGCAGTACTTC. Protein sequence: CASSPTSGTQAGSYEQYF.

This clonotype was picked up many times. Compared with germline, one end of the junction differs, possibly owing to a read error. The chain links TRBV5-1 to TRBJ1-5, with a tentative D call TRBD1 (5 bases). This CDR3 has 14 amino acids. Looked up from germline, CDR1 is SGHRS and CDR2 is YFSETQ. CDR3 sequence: CASSLVGANQPQHF. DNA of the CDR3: TGTGCCAGCAGCTTAGTAGGGGCCAATCAGCCCCAGCATTTT.

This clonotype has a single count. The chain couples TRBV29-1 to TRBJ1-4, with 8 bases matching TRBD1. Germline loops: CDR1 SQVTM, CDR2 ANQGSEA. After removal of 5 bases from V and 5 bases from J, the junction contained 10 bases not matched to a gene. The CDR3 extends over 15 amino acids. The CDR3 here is CSVRAGGSVNEKLFF. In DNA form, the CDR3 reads TGCAGCGTTAGGGCAGGGGGCTCGGTGAATGAAAAACTGTTTTTT.

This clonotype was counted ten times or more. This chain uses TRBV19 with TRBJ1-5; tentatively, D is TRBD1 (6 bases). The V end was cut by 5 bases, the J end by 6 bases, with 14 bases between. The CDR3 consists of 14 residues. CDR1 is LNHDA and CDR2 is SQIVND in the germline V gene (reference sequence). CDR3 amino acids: CASSWGRGSQPQHF. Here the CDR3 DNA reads TGTGCCAGTAGTTGGGGCAGGGGCAGTCAGCCCCAGCATTTT.

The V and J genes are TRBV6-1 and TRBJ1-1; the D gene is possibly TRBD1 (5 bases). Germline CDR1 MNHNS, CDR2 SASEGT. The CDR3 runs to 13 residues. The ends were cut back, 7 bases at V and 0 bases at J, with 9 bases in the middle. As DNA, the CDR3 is TGTGCCAGCAACATGGGGGTGAACACTGAAGCTTTCTTT. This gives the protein CASNMGVNTEAFF.

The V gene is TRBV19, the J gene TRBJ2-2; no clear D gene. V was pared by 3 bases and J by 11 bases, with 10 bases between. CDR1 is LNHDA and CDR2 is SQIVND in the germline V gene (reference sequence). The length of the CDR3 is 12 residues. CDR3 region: CASSIIGRELFF. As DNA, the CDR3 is TGTGCCAGTAGTATCATCGGTCGTGAGCTGTTTTTT.

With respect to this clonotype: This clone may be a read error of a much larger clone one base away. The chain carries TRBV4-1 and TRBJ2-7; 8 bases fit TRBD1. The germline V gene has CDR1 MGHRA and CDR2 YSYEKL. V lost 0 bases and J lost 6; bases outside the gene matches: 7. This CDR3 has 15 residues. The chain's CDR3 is CASSQEDRVDCEQYF. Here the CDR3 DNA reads TGCGCCAGCAGCCAAGAGGACAGGGTCGACTGCGAGCAGTACTTC.

CDR3 region: CASSPTWGNSNQPQHF. As DNA, the CDR3 is TGTGCCAGCAGCCCCACGTGGGGGAATAGCAATCAGCCCCAGCATTTT. The chain employs TRBV4-2 and TRBJ1-5, with D tentatively TRBD1 (5 bases). V was shortened by 4 bases and J by 0 bases, with 13 bases between the two germline ends. Per germline, CDR1 LGHNA and CDR2 YNFKEQ. The CDR3 loop spans 16 amino acids.

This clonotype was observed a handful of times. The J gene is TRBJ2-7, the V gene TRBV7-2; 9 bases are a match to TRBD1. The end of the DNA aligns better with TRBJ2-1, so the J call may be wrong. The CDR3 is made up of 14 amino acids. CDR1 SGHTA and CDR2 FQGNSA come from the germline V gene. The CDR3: CASRPGQGRTEQFF. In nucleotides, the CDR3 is TGTGCCAGCAGACCGGGACAGGGCCGTACTGAGCAGTTCTTC.

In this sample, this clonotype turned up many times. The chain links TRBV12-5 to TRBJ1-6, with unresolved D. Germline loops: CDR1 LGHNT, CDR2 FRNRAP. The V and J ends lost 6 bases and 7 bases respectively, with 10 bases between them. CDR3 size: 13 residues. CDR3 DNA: TGTGCTAGTGGGGTCTACATGAATTCACCCCTCCACTTT. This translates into CASGVYMNSPLHF.

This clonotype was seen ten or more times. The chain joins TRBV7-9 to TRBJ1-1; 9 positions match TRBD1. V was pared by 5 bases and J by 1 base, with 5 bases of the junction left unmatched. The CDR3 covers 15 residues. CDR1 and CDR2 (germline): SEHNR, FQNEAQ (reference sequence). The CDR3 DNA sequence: TGTGCCAGCAGCACTTGGGACAGGGCGAACACTGAAGCTTTCTTT. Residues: CASSTWDRANTEAFF.

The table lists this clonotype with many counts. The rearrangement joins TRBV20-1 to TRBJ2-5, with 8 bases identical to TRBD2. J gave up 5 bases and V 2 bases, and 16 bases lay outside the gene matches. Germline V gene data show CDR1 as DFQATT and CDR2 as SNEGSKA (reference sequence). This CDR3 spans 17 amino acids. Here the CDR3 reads CSARPEDLREVWETQYF. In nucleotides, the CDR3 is TGCAGTGCTAGACCAGAAGACTTGCGGGAGGTGTGGGAGACCCAGTACTTC.

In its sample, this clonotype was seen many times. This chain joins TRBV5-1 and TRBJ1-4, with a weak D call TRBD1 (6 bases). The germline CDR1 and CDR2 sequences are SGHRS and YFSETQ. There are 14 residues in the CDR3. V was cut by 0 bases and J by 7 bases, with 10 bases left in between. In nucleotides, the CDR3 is TGCGCCAGCAGCTTGGAACAGGGTGGTGAAAAACTGTTTTTT. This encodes CASSLEQGGEKLFF.

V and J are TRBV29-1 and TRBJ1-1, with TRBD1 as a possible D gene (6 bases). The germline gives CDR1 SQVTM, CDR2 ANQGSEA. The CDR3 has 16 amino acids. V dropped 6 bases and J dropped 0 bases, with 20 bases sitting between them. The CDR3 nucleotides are TGCAGCGTGGAAAAACAGGGAGGGGCTTTGAACACTGAAGCTTTCTTT. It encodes CSVEKQGGALNTEAFF.

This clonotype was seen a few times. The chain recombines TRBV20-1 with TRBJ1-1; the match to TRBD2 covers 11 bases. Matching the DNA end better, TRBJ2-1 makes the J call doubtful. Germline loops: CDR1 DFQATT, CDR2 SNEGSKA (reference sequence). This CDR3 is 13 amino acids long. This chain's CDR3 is CSAVSGRGDEQFF. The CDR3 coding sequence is TGCAGTGCCGTTAGCGGGAGGGGCGATGAGCAGTTCTTC.

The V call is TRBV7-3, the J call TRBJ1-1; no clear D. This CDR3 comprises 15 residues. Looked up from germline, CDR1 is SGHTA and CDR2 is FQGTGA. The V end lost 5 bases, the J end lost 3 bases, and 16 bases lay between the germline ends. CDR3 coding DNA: TGTGCCAGCAGCCCTGACACCGGGGAGGACACTGAAGCTTTCTTT. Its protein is CASSPDTGEDTEAFF.

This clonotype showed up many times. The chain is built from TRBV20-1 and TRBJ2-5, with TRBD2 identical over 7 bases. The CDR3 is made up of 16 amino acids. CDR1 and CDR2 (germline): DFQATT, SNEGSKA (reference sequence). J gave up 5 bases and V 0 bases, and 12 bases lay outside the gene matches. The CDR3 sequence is CSARDLRGGPGETQYF. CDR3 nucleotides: TGCAGTGCTAGAGATCTACGGGGAGGGCCCGGCGAGACCCAGTACTTC.

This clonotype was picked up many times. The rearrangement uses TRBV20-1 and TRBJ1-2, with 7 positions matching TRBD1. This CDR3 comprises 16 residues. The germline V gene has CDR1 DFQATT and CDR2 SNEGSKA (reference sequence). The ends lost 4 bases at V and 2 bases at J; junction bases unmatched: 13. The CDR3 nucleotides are TGCAGTGCTACCCGACCGGAACAGGGGCCAAACTATGGCTACACCTTC. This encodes CSATRPEQGPNYGYTF.

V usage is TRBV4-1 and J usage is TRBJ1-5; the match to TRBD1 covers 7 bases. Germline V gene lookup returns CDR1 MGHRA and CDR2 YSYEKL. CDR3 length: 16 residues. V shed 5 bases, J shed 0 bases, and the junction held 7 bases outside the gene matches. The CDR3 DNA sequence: TGCGCCAGCAGCAAAGGACAGGCTTATAGCAATCAGCCCCAGCATTTT. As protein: CASSKGQAYSNQPQHF.